The 5 T cell receptor beta chains given below trace back to one sample, sequenced in a study of control samples from healthy donors and cancer patients. Libraries were prepared by immunoSEQ multiplex PCR; TCRdb keeps only in-frame clonotypes and omits some of them. The sample includes about 160,000 clones, about 95% of them seen just once. Source material: PBMCs. Source of these receptors: a man aged 55 to 70 with colorectal cancer.

The V gene is TRBV19, the J gene TRBJ2-2; no clear D gene. Germline loops: CDR1 LNHDA, CDR2 SQIVND (reference sequence). V shed 4 bases and J shed 2 bases, with 8 bases lying between them. The CDR3 covers 14 residues. The CDR3 DNA sequence: TGTGCCAGTAGTACCCCCTACAACACCGGGGAGCTGTTTTTT. It codes for CASSTPYNTGELFF.

The chain carries TRBV11-2 and TRBJ1-3, with D unclear. The CDR3 loop spans 14 amino acids. Per germline, CDR1 SGHAT and CDR2 FQNNGV. Trimming left V 2 bases short and J 4 bases short, with 9 bases between. CDR3 region: CASSLNLRGNTIYF. The CDR3 DNA reads TGTGCCAGCAGCTTAAATCTGAGGGGAAACACCATATATTTT.

The sample holds one count of this clone. The J gene is TRBJ2-3, the V gene TRBV5-1; D is possibly TRBD1 (6 bases). The CDR3 is made up of 16 amino acids. Trimming took off 4 bases at V and 2 bases at J, with 17 bases between the two ends. Per germline, CDR1 SGHRS and CDR2 YFSETQ. The CDR3 nucleotides read TGCGCCAGCAGCCACCGGGACAATCGCCCCACAGATACGCAGTATTTT. It encodes CASSHRDNRPTDTQYF.

The chain links TRBV18 to TRBJ1-6; D uncertain. CDR1 is KGHSH, CDR2 LQKENI, per germline. This CDR3 contains 12 residues. Trimming pared 3 bases from V and 7 bases from J, leaving 4 bases between. The CDR3 nucleotides read TGTGCCAGCTCACCGCGAAATTCACCCCTCCACTTT. It is translated as CASSPRNSPLHF.

The chain recombines TRBV6-6 with TRBJ1-2; 7 bases fit TRBD1. The germline gives CDR1 MNHNY, CDR2 SVGAGI (reference sequence). The CDR3 length is 14 residues. Trimming took 6 bases from V and 2 from J; bases not matched to a gene: 6. Here the CDR3 reads CASSPRGGNYGYTF. In DNA, the CDR3 is TGTGCCAGCAGCCCCAGGGGGGGGAACTATGGCTACACCTTC.